Listed here are 10 T cell receptor beta chains from one sample, sequenced in a study of blood T cell repertoires in COVID-19. Libraries were prepared by immunoSEQ multiplex PCR; TCRdb keeps only in-frame clonotypes and omits some of them. The sample has 300,000 or so clones; around four fifths are singletons. The sample consisted of peripheral blood. The receptors stem from a woman in her forties or fifties with acute or convalescent COVID-19.

Concerning this clone: This sample includes further DNA sequences coding for the same CDR3. The chain couples TRBV18 to TRBJ2-1, with TRBD2 identical over 12 bases. Germline V gene lookup returns CDR1 KGHSH and CDR2 LQKENI. The length of the CDR3 is 15 residues. V lost 4 bases and J lost 4; bases outside the gene matches: 2. The CDR3 DNA reads TGTGCCAGCTCACGGGGACTAGCGGGTTACAATGAGCAGTTCTTC. Translating it yields CASSRGLAGYNEQFF. The full variable domain, in which reference TRBV18 and TRBJ2-1 provide the parts outside the CDR3, is NAGVMQNPRHLVRRRGQEARLRCSPMKGHSHVYWYRQLPEEGLKFMVYLQKENIIDESGMPKERFSAEFPKEGPSILRIQQVVRGDSAAYFCASSRGLAGYNEQFFGPGTRLTVL.

The genes are TRBV24-1 and TRBJ2-1; 12 positions match TRBD2. The germline V gene encodes CDR1 KGHDR and CDR2 SFDVKD. The trim removed 3 bases at V and 8 bases at J, leaving 1 base unmatched. The CDR3 covers 14 residues. The CDR3 spells CATSDPSGRDEQFF. Written as DNA, the CDR3 is TGTGCCACCAGTGATCCTAGCGGGAGGGATGAGCAGTTCTTC.

The J gene is TRBJ1-2, the V gene TRBV5-4, with a weak D call TRBD1 (6 bases). Trimming stripped 3 bases from V and 7 bases from J, with 10 bases between. The CDR3 has 12 amino acids. Germline loops: CDR1 SGHNT, CDR2 YYREEE (reference sequence). For the CDR3, the DNA is TGTGCCAGCAGCTACAGACAGGTTGGCTACACCTTC. Protein: CASSYRQVGYTF.

The chain is built from TRBV7-2 and TRBJ1-3; D is unclear. Germline values: CDR1 SGHTA, CDR2 FQGNSA. V was clipped by 5 bases and J by 0 bases, with 14 bases between them. This CDR3 spans 16 amino acids. CDR3 sequence reads: CASSASQMRSGNTIYF. The CDR3 nucleotides are TGTGCCAGCAGCGCTAGTCAGATGCGCTCTGGAAACACCATATATTTT.

The CDR3 region is CASRYQGPPGELFF. CDR3 DNA: TGTGCCAGCAGATACCAGGGGCCCCCCGGGGAGCTGTTTTTT. This chain links TRBV5-4 with TRBJ2-2, with D tentatively TRBD1 (6 bases). The CDR3 covers 14 residues. Trimming cost V 5 bases and J 6 bases, with 14 bases left between them. Germline-derived CDR1 and CDR2 are SGHNT and YYREEE (reference sequence).

The chain employs TRBV27 and TRBJ2-1; 8 positions match TRBD2. This CDR3 is built from 14 residues. The trim removed 3 bases at V and 8 bases at J, leaving 6 bases unmatched. Germline values: CDR1 MNHEY, CDR2 SMNVEV (reference sequence). Here the CDR3 reads CASSLSGGLDEQFF. The CDR3 DNA is TGTGCCAGCAGTTTGTCGGGGGGGCTGGATGAGCAGTTCTTC.

The V call is TRBV27, the J call TRBJ2-7; 9 nucleotides line up with TRBD1. There are 15 residues in the CDR3. CDR1 MNHEY and CDR2 SMNVEV come from the germline V gene (reference sequence). Unmatched junction bases numbered 6, after V lost 5 bases and J lost 1 base. The CDR3 is CASSARGTGSYEQYV. In DNA, the CDR3 is TGTGCCAGCAGTGCGAGGGGGACAGGGTCCTACGAGCAGTACGTC.

The V gene is TRBV6-4, the J gene TRBJ2-1; D might be TRBD1 (7 bases). The CDR3 consists of 14 residues. V lost 2 bases, J lost 9 bases, and 14 bases lay in between. CDR1 MRHNA and CDR2 SNTAGT come from the germline V gene. This chain's CDR3 is CASSDQGGAGEQFF. The CDR3 DNA sequence: TGTGCCAGCAGTGACCAGGGGGGCGCGGGTGAGCAGTTCTTC.

CDR3 sequence (DNA): TGTGCCAGCTCACCAGAGAGCTCTGGCTACACCTTC. This translates into CASSPESSGYTF. This chain uses TRBV18 with TRBJ1-2; no clear D. Per the germline V gene, CDR1 is KGHSH and CDR2 is LQKENI. The CDR3 runs 12 residues. Trimming shortened V by 2 bases and J by 7 bases, and 8 bases separated the two germline ends. Variable domain in full (rest from reference TRBV18 and TRBJ1-2): NAGVMQNPRHLVRRRGQEARLRCSPMKGHSHVYWYRQLPEEGLKFMVYLQKENIIDESGMPKERFSAEFPKEGPSILRIQQVVRGDSAAYFCASSPESSGYTFGSGTRLTVV.

J is TRBJ1-1 and V is TRBV6-1, with 7 bases fitting TRBD1. The CDR3 has 14 amino acids. Per germline, CDR1 MNHNS and CDR2 SASEGT. Trimming at V came to 5 bases and at J to 0 bases, leaving 3 bases not matched to a gene. In nucleotides, the CDR3 is TGTGCCAGCAGTCCCGGGACAGTGAACACTGAAGCTTTCTTT. It encodes CASSPGTVNTEAFF.